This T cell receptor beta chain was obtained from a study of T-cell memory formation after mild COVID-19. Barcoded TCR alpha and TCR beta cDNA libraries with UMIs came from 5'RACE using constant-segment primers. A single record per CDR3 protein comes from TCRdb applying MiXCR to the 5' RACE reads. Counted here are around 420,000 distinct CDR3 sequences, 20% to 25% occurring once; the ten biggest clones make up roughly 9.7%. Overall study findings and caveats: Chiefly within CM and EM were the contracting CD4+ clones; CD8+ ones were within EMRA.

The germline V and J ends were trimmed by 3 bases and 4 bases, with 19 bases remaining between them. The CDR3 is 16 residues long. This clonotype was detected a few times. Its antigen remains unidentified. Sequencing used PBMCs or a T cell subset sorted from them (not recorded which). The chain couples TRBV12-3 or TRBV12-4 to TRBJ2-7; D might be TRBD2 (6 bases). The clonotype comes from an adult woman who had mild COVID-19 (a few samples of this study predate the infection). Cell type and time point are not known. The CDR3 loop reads CASSLDGVGRDYEQYF. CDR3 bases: TGTGCCAGCAGTTTGGATGGTGTCGGGAGAGATTACGAGCAGTACTTC.